This T cell receptor beta chain appears in the sequencing data of a study of blood T cell repertoires in COVID-19. Study overall: T cells, B-cell-depleted T cells, or PBMCs supplied cDNA or gDNA.

The authors' processing: Estimates of nucleated cell counts were drawn from the amplification of reference gene primers. Sequencing was performed with immunoSEQ multiplex PCR; in TCRdb, only in-frame clones are kept and a portion is missing. V and J calls and clone size follow that table, whereas D and trimming were derived from the DNA. In the table there are roughly 150,000 clones, approximately 90% of which are singletons. The CDR3 contains 17 residues. V shed 1 base and J 3 bases; nucleotides not matched to a gene: 6. CDR1 and CDR2 (germline): SGHRS, YFSETQ. The sequence came from a man aged 50-60 years who had recovered from COVID-19. Specimen: peripheral blood. The rearrangement uses TRBV5-1 and TRBJ2-6; 8 nucleotides line up with TRBD1. The CDR3 region is CASSLKDRALGANVLTF. The CDR3 DNA reads TGCGCCAGCAGCTTGAAGGACAGGGCTCTTGGGGCCAACGTCCTGACTTTC.